The present T cell receptor (beta chain) was sequenced within a study of CD4 T cells in relation to SARS-CoV-2 and coronaviruses. Whole-study findings and limits: Approximately 65% of donors had memory CD4+ clonotypes crossrecognizing SARS-CoV-2 and common cold coronavirus spike. Crossreactive clones expanded significantly less to SARS-CoV-2 than monoreactive clones. Crossreactivity was assessed only for spike protein, not other viral proteins.

Cryopreserved PBMCs were CD4-enriched, then split into naive and memory cells. The germline V gene has CDR1 SNHLY and CDR2 FYNNEI. The CDR3 spans 14 residues. V was shortened by 6 bases and J by 5 bases, with 14 bases between the two germline ends. Assay used: immunoSEQ multiplex PCR; TCRdb lists only in-frame clones, some missing. Counted here are roughly 11,000 clones, over 80% occurring once; the ten biggest clones make up about 2.2%. About this clone itself: The antigen is unknown.

The sample comprised naive CD4+ T cells from PBMCs. Documented subset: naive CD4+ T cells isolated by negative enrichment. The sequence derives from an adult with COVID-19. The chain couples TRBV2 to TRBJ1-5; perhaps TRBD1 as D (5 bases). The CDR3 spells CASRGTSNYQPQHF. The DNA of the CDR3 is TGTGCCAGCAGGGGGACGTCGAACTATCAGCCCCAGCATTTT.